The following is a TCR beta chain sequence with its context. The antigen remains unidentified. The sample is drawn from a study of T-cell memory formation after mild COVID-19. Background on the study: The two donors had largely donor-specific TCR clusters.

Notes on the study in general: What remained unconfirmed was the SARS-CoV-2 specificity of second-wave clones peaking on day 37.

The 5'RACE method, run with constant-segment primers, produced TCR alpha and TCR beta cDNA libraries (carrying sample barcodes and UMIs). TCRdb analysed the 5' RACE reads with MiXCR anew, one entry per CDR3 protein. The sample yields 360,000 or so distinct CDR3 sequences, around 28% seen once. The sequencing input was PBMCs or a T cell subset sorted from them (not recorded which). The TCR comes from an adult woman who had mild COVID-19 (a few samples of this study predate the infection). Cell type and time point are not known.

The CDR3 protein is CASSLVGITEAFF. The CDR3 nucleotides are TGTGCCAGCAGTTTGGTCGGCATCACTGAAGCTTTCTTT. The chain joins TRBV12-3 or TRBV12-4 to TRBJ1-1; D remains unclear. Trimming cost V 3 bases and J 4 bases, with 9 bases left between them. This CDR3 region has 13 residues.